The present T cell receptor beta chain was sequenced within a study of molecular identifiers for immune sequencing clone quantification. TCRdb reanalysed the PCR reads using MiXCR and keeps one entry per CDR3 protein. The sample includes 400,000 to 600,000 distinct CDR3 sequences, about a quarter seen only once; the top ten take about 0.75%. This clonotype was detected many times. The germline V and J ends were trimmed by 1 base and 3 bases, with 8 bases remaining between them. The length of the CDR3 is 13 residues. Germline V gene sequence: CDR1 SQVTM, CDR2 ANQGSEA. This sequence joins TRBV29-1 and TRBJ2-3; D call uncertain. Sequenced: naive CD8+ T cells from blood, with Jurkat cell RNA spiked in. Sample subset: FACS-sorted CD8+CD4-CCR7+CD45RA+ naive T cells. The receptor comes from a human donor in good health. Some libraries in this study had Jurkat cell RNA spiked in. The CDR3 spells CSVEGADTDTQYF. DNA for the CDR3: TGCAGCGTTGAAGGGGCTGATACAGATACGCAGTATTTT.